The T cell receptor beta chain under discussion was sequenced for a study of neurological immune-mediated disorders. This clonotype has a count of ten or more. Its antigen is currently unknown. Time point given: longitudinal time-point 2. 2 million PBMCs stored at -80 C were the source of the unsorted libraries. V was clipped by 6 bases and J by 4 bases; unmatched bases: 7. The CDR3 is 14 residues long. In germline, CDR1 is LNHNV, CDR2 YYDKDF (reference sequence). By 5'RACE with 10-nucleotide random UMIs, the cDNA was made. MiXCR was run by TCRdb on the 5' RACE reads, yielding one entry per CDR3 protein. The table has fewer than 70,000 distinct CDR3 sequences, more than 8% seen once. Points from the study as a whole: The greatest degree of TCR clonal expansion was observed in HTLV-1-associated myelopathy, with the lowest in multiple sclerosis, below that of healthy controls.

The chain has TRBV15 and TRBJ2-5; TRBD2 matches 8 bases. This receptor was obtained from a man aged 25 to 40 in good health. The sample was PBMCs. The CDR3 bases are TGTGCCACCAGAGGAGCGGGAGTCTTAGAGACCCAGTACTTC. Protein sequence: CATRGAGVLETQYF.